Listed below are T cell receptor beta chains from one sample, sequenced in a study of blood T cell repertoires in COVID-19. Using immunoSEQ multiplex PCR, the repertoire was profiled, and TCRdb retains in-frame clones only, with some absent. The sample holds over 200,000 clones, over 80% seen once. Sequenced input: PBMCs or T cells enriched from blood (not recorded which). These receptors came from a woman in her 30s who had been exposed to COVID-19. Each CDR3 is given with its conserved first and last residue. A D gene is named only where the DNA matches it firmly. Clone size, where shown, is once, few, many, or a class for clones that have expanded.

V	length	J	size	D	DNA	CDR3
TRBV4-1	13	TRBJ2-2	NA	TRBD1	TGCGCCAGCAGCCAATACAGGGGCGGGGAGCTGTTTTTT	CASSQYRGGELFF
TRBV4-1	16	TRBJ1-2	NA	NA	TGCGCCAGCAGCCAAGGGGTTAGTGGGGCCGGACATGGCTACACCTTC	CASSQGVSGAGHGYTF
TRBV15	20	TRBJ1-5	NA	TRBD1	TGTGCCACCAGCAGAGATCTATCGCTTAGAGGGACAGGGGCGTTTGAGCCCCAGCATTTT	CATSRDLSLRGTGAFEPQHF
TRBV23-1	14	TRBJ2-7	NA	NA	TGCGCCAGCAGTCAATCTGAGCGGTTCCACGAGCAGTACTTC	CASSQSERFHEQYF
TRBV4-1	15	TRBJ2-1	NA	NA	TGCGCCAGCAGCCAAACAGGGCGGTGGGATAATGAGCAGTTCTTC	CASSQTGRWDNEQFF
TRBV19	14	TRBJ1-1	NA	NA	TGTGCCAGTAGCCGAGGACAGTCGAACACTGAAGCTTTCTTT	CASSRGQSNTEAFF
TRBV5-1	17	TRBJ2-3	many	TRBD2	TGCGCCAGCACCGCTCAGCCGGGGACTAGCTTCACAGATACGCAGTATTTT	CASTAQPGTSFTDTQYF
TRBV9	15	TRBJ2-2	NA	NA	TGTGCCAGCAGCGCTAGCGCCCCGAACACCGGGGAGCTGTTTTTT	CASSASAPNTGELFF
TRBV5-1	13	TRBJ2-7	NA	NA	TGCGCCAGCAGCCCCAGGGATCCCGGCGAGCAGTACTTC	CASSPRDPGEQYF
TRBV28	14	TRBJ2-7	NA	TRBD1	TGTGCCAGCAGTTTGACAGGGGGCATCTACGAGCAGTACTTC	CASSLTGGIYEQYF
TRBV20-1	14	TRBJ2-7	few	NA	TGCAGTGCTAGTAGGGGGACCCAGGGCGACGAGCAGTACTTC	CSASRGTQGDEQYF
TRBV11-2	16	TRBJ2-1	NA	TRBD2	TGTGCCAGCAGCTTAGTAAATCGGCAGGGAGGGGATGAGCAGTTCTTC	CASSLVNRQGGDEQFF
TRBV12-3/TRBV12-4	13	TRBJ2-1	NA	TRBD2	TGTGCCAGCGGCGGGAGCTCCTACAATGAGCAGTTCTTC	CASGGSSYNEQFF
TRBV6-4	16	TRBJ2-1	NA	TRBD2	TGTGCCAGCAGTGCGGAAGCGGGAGTCAACTACAATGAGCAGTTCTTC	CASSAEAGVNYNEQFF
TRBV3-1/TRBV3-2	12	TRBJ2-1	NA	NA	TGTGCCAGCAGCCAAGATTGGGCAGAGCAGTTCTTC	CASSQDWAEQFF
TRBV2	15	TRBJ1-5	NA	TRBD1	TGTGCCAGCAGCTTCCCGGGACAGGGGAATCAGCCCCAGCATTTT	CASSFPGQGNQPQHF
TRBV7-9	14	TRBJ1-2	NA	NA	TGTGCCAGCAGCCCCCGCTTGGACAGCTATGGCTACACCTTC	CASSPRLDSYGYTF
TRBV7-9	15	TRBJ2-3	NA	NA	TGTGCCAGCAGCTTAAACGGAGCTGACACAGATACGCAGTATTTT	CASSLNGADTDTQYF
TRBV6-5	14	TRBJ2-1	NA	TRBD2	TGTGCCAGCAGTTCTAGCGGGAGAGGGAATGAGCAGTTCTTC	CASSSSGRGNEQFF
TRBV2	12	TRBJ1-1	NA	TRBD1	TGTGCCAGCACGACAGGGGTTACTGAAGCTTTCTTT	CASTTGVTEAFF
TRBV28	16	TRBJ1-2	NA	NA	TGTGCCAGCAGTTCTGGAGGGGGGGAGGAGAGGTATGGCTACACCTTC	CASSSGGGEERYGYTF
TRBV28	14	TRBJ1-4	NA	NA	TGTGCCAGCATCCAGGGGTCTAATAATGAAAAACTGTTTTTT	CASIQGSNNEKLFF
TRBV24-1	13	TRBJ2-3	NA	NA	TGTGCCACCAGTGATCGCGAGGGGAGGACGCAGTATTTT	CATSDREGRTQYF
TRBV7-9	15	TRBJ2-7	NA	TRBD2	TGTGCCAGCAGCTTAATACTAGCGGAGACCTACGAGCAGTACTTC	CASSLILAETYEQYF
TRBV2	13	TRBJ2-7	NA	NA	TGTGCCAGCAGCGAAACTGTTTTCTACGAGCAGTACTTC	CASSETVFYEQYF
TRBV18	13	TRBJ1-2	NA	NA	TGTGCCAGCTCACCCGAGGCCCCCTATGGCTACACCTTC	CASSPEAPYGYTF
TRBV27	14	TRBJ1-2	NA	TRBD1	TGTGCCAGCAGTTTACGAAACAGGGGCTATGGCTACACCTTC	CASSLRNRGYGYTF